A selection of T cell receptor beta chains follows, all from one sample in a study of blood T cell repertoires in COVID-19. Sequenced by immunoSEQ multiplex PCR; TCRdb stores in-frame clones only, minus some. The sample contains roughly 75,000 clones, roughly 82% of which appear only once. The sequencing input was peripheral blood. The receptor set was obtained from a man between 50 and 59 years old with acute or convalescent COVID-19. Each CDR3 is given without its conserved first and last residue.

v_call cdr3_aa
TRBV7-3 ASSQSASADTQY
TRBV19 ASSMGQGWRAQY
TRBV10-3 AISPSGSTYEQY
TRBV7-9 ASSLVTPWVFGNQPQH
TRBV25-1 ASSGTANYGYT
TRBV27 ASSPETQGEQY
TRBV15 ATSKGQAHYSNQPQH
TRBV28 ASSPLTGQGFQPQH
TRBV30 AWVAGGAVRNEQF
TRBV18 ASSPGSRAEQY
TRBV9 ASSVGGARGTGGYT
TRBV3-1/TRBV3-2 ASSRGAGGYT
TRBV7-2 ASSFTGTAVGYT
TRBV4-3 ASSQEGQGNEKLF
TRBV6-2/TRBV6-3 ASSRQGRTDTQY
TRBV19 ASSITSDPHNEQF
TRBV20-1 SARGDFGF
TRBV7-6 ASSLEVAGQGAYNEQF
TRBV5-6 ASSTGQGLGGYT
TRBV5-8 ASSFRVGTEAF
TRBV5-6 ASSLGGWGGYT
TRBV19 ASSAGTGVDQPQH
TRBV5-1 ASSPGVQGTGNTIY
TRBV15 ATSIGTSGLSSYNEQF
TRBV19 ASKDRGSQPQH
TRBV7-6 ASSDTGGFNEKLF
TRBV28 ASSLRGEQF
TRBV6-1 ASSELHTAGTGEHQPQH
TRBV7-2 ASSKKTGIYGYT
TRBV3-1/TRBV3-2 ASSRQGADEAF
TRBV5-6 ASSLRLSPGGNQPQH
TRBV7-9 ASPGLAGGGRSTDTQY
TRBV27 ASGSGQGTGPNEKLF
TRBV5-1 ASRLQGAEYNEQF
TRBV10-3 AISESQGAIYEQY
TRBV6-6 ASSFPHGGDTEAF
TRBV6-1 ASSEPGQGSNEQF
TRBV18 ASSPLAVSYNEQF
TRBV7-9 ASSHWTSGIGDEQF
TRBV6-5 AASAPAGGNAF
TRBV7-2 ASSPNSGKETQY
TRBV7-2 ASSFQENTGELF
TRBV6-2/TRBV6-3 ASSSMTETYEQY
TRBV5-1 ASTGGQPNEKLF
TRBV10-3 AISDRDRSSTDTQY
TRBV28 ASSPRVREQY
TRBV7-3 ASRPWRGDIQY
TRBV5-6 ASSLQTGRTDTEAF
TRBV6-5 ASSYSSWQQPQH
TRBV7-9 ASSSWGDTEAF